This TCR beta chain was observed in a study of blood T cell repertoires in COVID-19. As for the study in general: The United States, Italy and Spain were the sources of the acute and convalescent COVID-19 samples. T cells, B-cell-depleted T cells, or PBMCs supplied cDNA or gDNA.

Seattle enrolled patients during active infection and tracked them longitudinally. The authors' processing: Estimation of nucleated cell counts was performed using reference gene primer amplification. Clones were read by immunoSEQ multiplex PCR, and TCRdb kept only the in-frame ones, dropping some. Clone size and V and J calls were adopted from that table, with D and trimming inferred from the DNA. The sample has hundreds of thousands of clones; around 89% are singletons. The V end lost 4 bases, the J end lost 7 bases, and 22 bases lay between the germline ends. CDR3 length: 16 residues. Looked up from germline, CDR1 is MNHNS and CDR2 is SASEGT.

The specimen was peripheral blood. The origin of this receptor is a woman in her thirties or forties with COVID-19, enrolled during active disease. V and J are TRBV6-1 and TRBJ1-2; D is uncertain. CDR3 region: CASSVPPGDLASGYTF. The CDR3 nucleotides read TGTGCCAGCAGTGTACCCCCGGGAGACCTGGCAAGTGGCTACACCTTC.